What follows are 22 T cell receptor beta chains derived from one specimen sequenced in a study of T cells in Graves' hyperthyroidism and ophthalmopathy. Amplification targeted TCR beta CDR3 regions from RNA transcripts. A first-round RT-PCR of the TCR CDR3 used the HTBI primer set. MiXCR was run by TCRdb on the multiplex PCR reads, yielding one entry per CDR3 protein. The repertoire consists of under 650,000 distinct CDR3 sequences, with under 20% occurring once and the leading ten covering 3.5% to 4%. Material: blood. These TCRs come from a woman in her 30s with Graves' hyperthyroidism.

This clonotype came up many times. The V and J genes are TRBV20-1 and TRBJ1-1; TRBD1 is a possible D gene (5 bases). V was shortened by 1 base and J by 6 bases, with 24 bases between the two germline ends. The CDR3 has 17 amino acids. Per germline, CDR1 DFQATT and CDR2 SNEGSKA (reference sequence). Here the CDR3 reads CSARGLLVGGTFAEAFF. Here the CDR3 DNA reads TGCAGTGCTAGAGGGCTGTTGGTTGGGGGTACTTTCGCTGAAGCTTTCTTT.

In this sample, this clonotype turned up a few times. This may come from a read error, since a much larger clone is one base off. The chain recombines TRBV28 with TRBJ2-1; 10 bases line up with TRBD1. CDR3 length equals 14 residues. Germline CDR1 and CDR2: MDHEN and SYDVKM. The CDR3 DNA reads TGTGTCAGTGTAAAGGGGACAGGGGCCAATGAGCAGTTCTTC. Its protein is CVSVKGTGANEQFF.

This clonotype has more than one count but fewer than ten. The chain has TRBV9 and TRBJ2-7; weak D call: TRBD2 (5 bases). Trimming left V 0 bases short and J 0 bases short, with 10 bases between. This CDR3 comprises 15 residues. CDR1 is SGDLS, CDR2 YYNGEE, per germline. The CDR3 sequence: CASSVEAGDSYEQYF. The CDR3 bases are TGTGCCAGCAGCGTAGAGGCGGGTGACTCCTACGAGCAGTACTTC.

The chain has TRBV30 and TRBJ2-7, with TRBD2 matching over 8 bases. V was clipped by 1 base and J by 6 bases; unmatched bases: 5. The germline V gene has CDR1 GTSNPN and CDR2 SVGIG (reference sequence). The CDR3 has 13 residues. In nucleotides, the CDR3 is TGTGCCTGGAGTGGTCTAGCGGGTTTCGAGCAGTACTTC. Protein product: CAWSGLAGFEQYF.

In its sample, this clonotype was seen a few times. The rearrangement links TRBV6-2 or TRBV6-3 to TRBJ2-5, with TRBD2 matching 7 bases. This CDR3 spans 15 amino acids. Germline-derived CDR1 and CDR2 are MNHEY and SVGEGT. The V gene end was trimmed by 6 bases and the J gene end by 0 bases; junction bases not matched to a gene: 7. In DNA form, the CDR3 reads TGTGCCAGCAGCCCCGGGACTACCTACCAAGAGACCCAGTACTTC. Encoded protein: CASSPGTTYQETQYF.

The genes are TRBV12-3 or TRBV12-4 and TRBJ2-5; TRBD2 agrees at 8 bases. CDR3 length: 14 residues. V lost 5 bases and J lost 4; bases outside the gene matches: 6. In DNA, the CDR3 is TGTGCCAGCAGTAGCGGGAGTCAAGGAGAGACCCAGTACTTC. Translation gives CASSSGSQGETQYF.

There are a few counts of this clonotype. The gene calls are TRBV5-1 and TRBJ2-5; tentatively, D is TRBD2 (6 bases). This CDR3 has 14 residues. The germline gives CDR1 SGHRS, CDR2 YFSETQ. Trimming cost V 6 bases and J 2 bases, with 14 bases left between them. The CDR3 bases are TGCGCCAGCACCTCTTCTAGCGTGCAAGAGACCCAGTACTTC. Its protein is CASTSSSVQETQYF.

In its sample, this clonotype was seen many times. In DNA, the CDR3 is TGTGCCAGCAGTCCTTTCGGGAAAACCTACGAGCAGTACTTC. It codes for CASSPFGKTYEQYF. This chain uses TRBV28 with TRBJ2-7; D may be TRBD2 (5 bases). V shed 5 bases and J shed 2 bases, with 13 bases lying between them. The germline gives CDR1 MDHEN, CDR2 SYDVKM. The CDR3 length is 14 residues.

CDR3 bases: TGTGCCAGCAGCTACGACAGGGGGCAAACTGAAGCTTTCTTT. It specifies CASSYDRGQTEAFF. The chain combines TRBV5-8 with TRBJ1-1, with TRBD1 matching 10 bases. This CDR3 region has 14 residues. V was clipped by 3 bases and J by 5 bases; unmatched bases: 4. CDR1 is SGHTS and CDR2 is YDEGEE in the germline V gene.

The gene calls are TRBV7-9 and TRBJ2-2; TRBD1 agrees at 12 bases. CDR3 length equals 16 residues. J was trimmed by 4 bases and V by 5 bases; bases with no gene match: 5. Germline loops: CDR1 SEHNR, CDR2 FQNEAQ (reference sequence). The CDR3 coding sequence is TGTGCCAGCAGCCCTGGGACAGGGGGCTCCACCGGGGAGCTGTTTTTT. Protein product: CASSPGTGGSTGELFF.

The chain is built from TRBV28 and TRBJ1-4; a possible D gene is TRBD1 (6 bases). This CDR3 has 16 amino acids. Trimming removed 6 bases from V and 8 bases from J, with 22 bases in between. Germline CDR1 and CDR2: MDHEN and SYDVKM. The CDR3 DNA is TGTGCCAGCAGACGCTTGGACAGAACCCATGGGGAAAAACTGTTTTTT. Amino acid sequence: CASRRLDRTHGEKLFF.

The chain couples TRBV6-5 to TRBJ2-5; D might be TRBD1 or TRBD2, each matching 6 bases. The CDR3 is made up of 17 amino acids. The germline CDR1 and CDR2 sequences are MNHEY and SVGAGI. V was trimmed by 1 base and J by 3 bases, leaving 18 bases between them. CDR3 nucleotide sequence: TGTGCCAGCAGTTACTACCCCGGGACGAGGGGGGAAGAGACCCAGTACTTC. It is translated as CASSYYPGTRGEETQYF.

This clonotype occurred a few times. This chain uses TRBV7-3 with TRBJ2-5, with 9 bases lining up with TRBD2. Germline V CDR1 and CDR2: SGHTA, FQGTGA. The CDR3 has 19 amino acids. V shed 1 base, J shed 0 bases, and the junction held 12 bases outside the gene matches. In DNA, the CDR3 is TGTGCCAGCAGCTTAAACCCAAGGCTAGCGGGACCGTACCAAGAGACCCAGTACTTC. Translation: CASSLNPRLAGPYQETQYF.

The chain has TRBV9 and TRBJ1-5; possibly TRBD1 for D (5 bases). The CDR3 runs 15 residues. V was shortened by 0 bases and J by 1 base, with 8 bases between the two germline ends. Germline V gives CDR1 SGDLS, CDR2 YYNGEE. The CDR3 DNA reads TGTGCCAGCAGCGTAGACTGGGACAGCAATCAGCCCCAGCATTTT. Its translation: CASSVDWDSNQPQHF. The full variable domain, its missing parts supplied by reference TRBV9 and TRBJ1-5, is DSGVTQTPKHLITATGQRVTLRCSPRSGDLSVYWYQQSLDQGLQFLIQYYNGEERAKGNILERFSAQQFPDLHSELNLSSLELGDSALYFCASSVDWDSNQPQHFGDGTRLSIL.

This clonotype was seen at least ten times. V gene TRBV6-2 or TRBV6-3 combines with J gene TRBJ1-2, with TRBD1 matching 7 bases. V was clipped by 5 bases and J by 2 bases; unmatched bases: 8. Germline V gives CDR1 MNHEY, CDR2 SVGEGT. This CDR3 has 15 residues. CDR3 sequence reads: CASSRRQGRNYGYTF. The CDR3 coding sequence is TGTGCCAGCAGTCGGCGACAGGGAAGAAACTATGGCTACACCTTC.

This clonotype has a count of ten or more. In DNA, the CDR3 is TGTGCCAGCAGTTACCCCTCGGGCGGGGGCTCCTACAATGAGCAGTTCTTC. This codes for CASSYPSGGGSYNEQFF. This chain joins TRBV6-2 or TRBV6-3 and TRBJ2-1; 7 bases map to TRBD2. J gave up 0 bases and V 2 bases, and 7 bases lay outside the gene matches. Germline lookup yields CDR1 MNHEY and CDR2 SVGEGT. This CDR3 has 17 residues.

The table lists this clonotype with a few counts. The rearrangement links TRBV7-9 to TRBJ1-1; possibly TRBD1 for D (5 bases). The V end lost 11 bases, the J end lost 0 bases, and 10 bases lay between the germline ends. CDR1 is SEHNR and CDR2 is FQNEAQ in the germline V gene (reference sequence). The CDR3 is made up of 12 amino acids. CDR3 sequence (DNA): TGTGCCGGGAGGGGAGTGAACACTGAAGCTTTCTTT. Translated: CAGRGVNTEAFF.

This clonotype was found a few times. The V gene is TRBV5-6, the J gene TRBJ1-2; D is possibly TRBD1 (6 bases). Germline CDR1 SGHDT, CDR2 YYEEEE. The germline V and J ends were trimmed by 6 bases and 3 bases, with 18 bases remaining between them. The CDR3 spans 15 residues. Here the CDR3 reads CASTIGGRTDYGYTF. CDR3 DNA: TGTGCCAGCACCATAGGGGGGCGGACGGACTATGGCTACACCTTC.

At least ten counts were recorded for this clonotype. The rearrangement links TRBV6-2 or TRBV6-3 to TRBJ2-1; the D is unclear. Trimming took 2 bases from V and 4 from J, leaving 6 bases between them. The CDR3 covers 13 residues. Germline CDR1 MNHEY, CDR2 SVGEGT. CDR3 bases: TGTGCCAGCAGTTACGAGGTTTACAATGAGCAGTTCTTC. It yields the protein CASSYEVYNEQFF.

In its sample, this clonotype was seen many times. The V gene is TRBV2, the J gene TRBJ2-3, with 11 bases matching TRBD2. The CDR3 consists of 19 residues. Germline-derived CDR1 and CDR2 are SNHLY and FYNNEI. V shed 6 bases and J 4 bases; nucleotides not matched to a gene: 18. The CDR3 loop is CASSAGTSGVEARPDTQYF. CDR3 bases: TGTGCCAGCAGCGCCGGGACTAGCGGAGTGGAGGCCCGGCCAGATACGCAGTATTTT.

This clonotype was picked up many times. CDR3 residues: CASSWGEGYEQYF. CDR3 coding DNA: TGTGCCAGCAGTTGGGGGGAGGGCTACGAGCAGTACTTC. The rearrangement joins TRBV27 to TRBJ2-7, with 7 bases lining up with TRBD2. Germline assignment: CDR1 MNHEY and CDR2 SMNVEV (reference sequence). Trimming removed 4 bases from V and 3 bases from J; junction bases left unmatched: 3. CDR3 size: 13 residues.

The chain employs TRBV5-4 and TRBJ2-5, with TRBD2 as a possible D gene (6 bases). V was cut by 3 bases and J by 1 base, with 19 bases left in between. The germline V gene encodes CDR1 SGHNT and CDR2 YYREEE (reference sequence). The CDR3 covers 17 residues. The CDR3 nucleotides are TGTGCCAGCAGCTCGCGTTCTTCCGGGACTCCCCAAGAGACCCAGTACTTC. Protein product: CASSSRSSGTPQETQYF.